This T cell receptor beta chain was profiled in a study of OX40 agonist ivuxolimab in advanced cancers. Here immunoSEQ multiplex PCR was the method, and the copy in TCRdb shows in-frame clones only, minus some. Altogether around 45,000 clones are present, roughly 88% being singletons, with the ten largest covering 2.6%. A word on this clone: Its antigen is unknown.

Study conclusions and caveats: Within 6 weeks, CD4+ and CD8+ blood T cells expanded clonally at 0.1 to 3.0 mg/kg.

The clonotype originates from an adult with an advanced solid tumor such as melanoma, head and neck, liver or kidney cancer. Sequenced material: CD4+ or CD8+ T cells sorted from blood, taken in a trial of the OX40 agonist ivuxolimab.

The CDR3 sequence is CASSGSGRAPGELFF. Here the CDR3 DNA reads TGTGCCAGCAGCGGTAGCGGGAGGGCCCCCGGGGAGCTGTTTTTT. The chain employs TRBV9 and TRBJ2-2, with 11 bases aligning to TRBD2. Germline CDR1 is SGDLS and CDR2 is YYNGEE. The CDR3 has 15 residues. Germline trimming cut 3 bases from V and 6 bases from J; bases unmatched to any gene: 4.